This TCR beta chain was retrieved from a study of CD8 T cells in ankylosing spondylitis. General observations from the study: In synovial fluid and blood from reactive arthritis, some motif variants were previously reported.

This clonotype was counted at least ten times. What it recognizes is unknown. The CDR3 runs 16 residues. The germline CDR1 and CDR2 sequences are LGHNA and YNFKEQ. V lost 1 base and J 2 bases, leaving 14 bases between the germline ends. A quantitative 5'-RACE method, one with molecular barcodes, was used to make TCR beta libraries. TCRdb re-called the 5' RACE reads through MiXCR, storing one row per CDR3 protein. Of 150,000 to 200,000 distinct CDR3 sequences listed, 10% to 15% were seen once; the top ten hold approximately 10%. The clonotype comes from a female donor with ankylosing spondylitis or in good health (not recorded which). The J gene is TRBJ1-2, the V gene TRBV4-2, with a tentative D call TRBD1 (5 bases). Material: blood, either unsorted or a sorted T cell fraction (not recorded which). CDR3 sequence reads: CASSQALEGRNYGYTF. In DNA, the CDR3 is TGTGCCAGCAGCCAAGCTCTGGAGGGGAGGAACTATGGCTACACCTTC.